The clone carrying this T cell receptor beta chain came up once. This CDR3 is 12 amino acids long. CDR1 and CDR2 from the germline V gene are SGHNT and YYREEE (reference sequence). Trimming removed 2 bases at V and 3 bases at J, with 3 bases between. Clones were sequenced by immunoSEQ multiplex PCR, and TCRdb holds only the in-frame ones, with some missing. The data contain roughly 41,000 clones, roughly 78% of them singletons. This record comes from a study of a mutant IDH1 vaccine in newly diagnosed glioma. Study-level background: Antecedent treatment encompassed radiotherapy, temozolomide, or their combination; the majority received both.

Time point meaning: baseline, week 1 (first vaccination visit). Specified treatment: pre-vaccination baseline after standard-of-care therapy. Material: PBMCs, obtained from a glioma patient treated with radiotherapy, temozolomide or both. This clonotype was obtained from a man aged 35-49 years with glioma. Some clones in this sample may be carry-over from other donors' samples. The chain employs TRBV5-4 and TRBJ1-5; no definite D call. Here the CDR3 reads CASSFNNQPQHF. CDR3 nucleotides: TGTGCCAGCAGCTTTAACAATCAGCCCCAGCATTTT.